The present entry profiles one T cell receptor beta chain with its context. Its specificity is not known. The V and J ends lost 6 bases and 6 bases, in that order; junction bases with no gene match: 9. Germline V gene data show CDR1 as SNHLY and CDR2 as FYNNEI. The CDR3 is 15 residues long. Unique molecular identifiers were present on cDNA, and template switching added a universal primer site. One entry per CDR3 protein results from TCRdb running MiXCR on the 5' RACE reads. The sample contains 700,000 or so distinct CDR3 sequences, 20% to 25% of which appear only once. This sample was taken from a study of identical twins. Study-level findings and limits: Out-of-frame alpha sequences that twins shared showed excess low generation probability. For zero-insertion analyses, partial confounding could come from invariant MAIT and iNKT cells. Twins showed weaker excess sharing in their beta out-of-frame sequences.

This same sample was also part of a study on T cells expressing NK-cell markers.

This receptor was taken from a woman younger than 30 in good health. The rearrangement joins TRBV2 to TRBJ2-7, with 12 bases matching TRBD2. Sequenced sample: PBMCs. The CDR3, as DNA: TGTGCCAGCAGAGCGACTAGCGGGGGTCGGCGCGAGCAGTACTTC. Protein sequence: CASRATSGGRREQYF.